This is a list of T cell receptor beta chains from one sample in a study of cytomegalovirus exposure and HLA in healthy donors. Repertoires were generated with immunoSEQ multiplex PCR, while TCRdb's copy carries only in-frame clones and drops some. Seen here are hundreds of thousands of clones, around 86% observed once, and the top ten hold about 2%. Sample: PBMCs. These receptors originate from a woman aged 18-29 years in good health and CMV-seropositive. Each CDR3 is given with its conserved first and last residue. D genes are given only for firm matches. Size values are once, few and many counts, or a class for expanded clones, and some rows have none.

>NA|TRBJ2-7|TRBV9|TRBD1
CASSVGGTGQGEQYF
TGTGCCAGCAGCGTAGGAGGGACAGGGCAAGGCGAGCAGTACTTC
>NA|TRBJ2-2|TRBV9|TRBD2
CLSGSETGELFF
TGCCTAAGCGGGAGTGAGACCGGGGAGCTGTTTTTT
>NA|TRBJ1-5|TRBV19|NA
CASMEGGSNQPQHF
TGTGCCAGTATGGAGGGGGGGAGCAATCAGCCCCAGCATTTT
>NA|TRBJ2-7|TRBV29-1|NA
CSVEDPETEHF
TGCAGCGTTGAAGATCCTGAGACAGAGCACTTC
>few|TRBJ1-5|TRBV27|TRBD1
CASRGTGGQPQHF
TGTGCCAGCAGGGGGACAGGGGGTCAGCCCCAGCATTTT
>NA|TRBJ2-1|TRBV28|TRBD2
CASSRTSGYNEQFF
TGTGCCAGCAGTCGCACTAGCGGCTACAATGAGCAGTTCTTC
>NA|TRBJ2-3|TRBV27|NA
CASSPRGEDTQYF
TGTGCCAGCAGTCCCAGGGGGGAAGATACGCAGTATTTT
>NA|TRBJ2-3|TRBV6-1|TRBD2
CASSEVGGGSTDTQYF
TGTGCCAGCAGTGAAGTCGGGGGAGGGTCAACAGATACGCAGTATTTT
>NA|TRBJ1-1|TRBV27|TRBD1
CASSPDRQGVNTEAFF
TGTGCCAGCAGTCCCGACCGACAGGGGGTGAACACTGAAGCTTTCTTT
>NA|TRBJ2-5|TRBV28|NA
CASSFYRTRGETQYF
TGTGCCAGCAGTTTCTACCGGACTCGAGGAGAGACCCAGTACTTC
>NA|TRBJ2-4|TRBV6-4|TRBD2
CASSDSAGGPKNIQYF
TGTGCCAGCAGTGACTCAGCGGGAGGGCCCAAAAACATTCAGTACTTC
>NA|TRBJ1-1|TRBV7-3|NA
CASSSPVNTEAFF
TGTGCCAGCAGCTCTCCAGTGAACACTGAAGCTTTCTTT
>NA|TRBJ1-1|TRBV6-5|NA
CASSYERARGTEAFF
TGTGCCAGCAGTTATGAGCGGGCCCGAGGCACTGAAGCTTTCTTT
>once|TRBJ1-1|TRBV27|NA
CASSSNRNTEAFF
TGTGCCAGCAGCTCCAACAGGAACACTGAAGCTTTCTTT
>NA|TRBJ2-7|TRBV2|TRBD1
CASSKETGGLYEQYF
TGTGCCAGCAGCAAGGAAACAGGGGGCCTCTACGAGCAGTACTTC
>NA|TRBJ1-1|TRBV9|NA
CASSVDGAGSNTEAFF
TGTGCCAGCAGCGTAGATGGGGCAGGGTCGAACACTGAAGCTTTCTTT
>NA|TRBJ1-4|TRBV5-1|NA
CASSRGTGADEKLFF
TGCGCCAGCAGCAGGGGAACAGGCGCGGATGAAAAACTGTTTTTT